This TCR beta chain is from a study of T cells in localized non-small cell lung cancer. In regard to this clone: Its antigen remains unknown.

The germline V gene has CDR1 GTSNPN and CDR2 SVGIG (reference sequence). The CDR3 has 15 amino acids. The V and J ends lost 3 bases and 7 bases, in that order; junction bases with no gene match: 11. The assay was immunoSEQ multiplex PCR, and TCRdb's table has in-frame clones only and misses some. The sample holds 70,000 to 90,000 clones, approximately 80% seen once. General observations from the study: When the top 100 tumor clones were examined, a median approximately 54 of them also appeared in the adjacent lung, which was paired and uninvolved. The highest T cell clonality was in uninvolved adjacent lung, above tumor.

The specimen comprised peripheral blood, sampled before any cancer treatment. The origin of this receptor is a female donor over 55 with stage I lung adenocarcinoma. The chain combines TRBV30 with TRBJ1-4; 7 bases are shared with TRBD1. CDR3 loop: CAWSQTGTVSEKLFF. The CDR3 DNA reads TGTGCCTGGAGCCAAACCGGGACAGTATCTGAAAAACTGTTTTTT.